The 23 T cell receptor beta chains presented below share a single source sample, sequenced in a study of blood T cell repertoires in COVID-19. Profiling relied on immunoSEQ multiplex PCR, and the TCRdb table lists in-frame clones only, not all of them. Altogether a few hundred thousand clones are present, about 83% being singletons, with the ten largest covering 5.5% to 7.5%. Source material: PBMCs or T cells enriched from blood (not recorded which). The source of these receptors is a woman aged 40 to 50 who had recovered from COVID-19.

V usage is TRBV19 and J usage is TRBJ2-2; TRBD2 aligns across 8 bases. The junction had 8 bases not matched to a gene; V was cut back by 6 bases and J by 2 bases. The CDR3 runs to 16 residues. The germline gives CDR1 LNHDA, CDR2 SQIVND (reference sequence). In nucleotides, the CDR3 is TGTGCCAGTAGCAAGCTGGGACTAGGAAACACCGGGGAGCTGTTTTTT. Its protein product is CASSKLGLGNTGELFF.

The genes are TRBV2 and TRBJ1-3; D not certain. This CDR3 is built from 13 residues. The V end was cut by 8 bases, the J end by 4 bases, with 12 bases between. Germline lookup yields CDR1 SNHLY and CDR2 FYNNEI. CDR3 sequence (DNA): TGTGCCAGCGGCTTAGACTCGGGAAACACCATATATTTT. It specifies CASGLDSGNTIYF. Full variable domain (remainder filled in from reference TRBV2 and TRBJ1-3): EPEVTQTPSHQVTQMGQEVILRCVPISNHLYFYWYRQILGQKVEFLVSFYNNEISEKSEIFDDQFSVERPDGSNFTLKIRSTKLEDSAMYFCASGLDSGNTIYFGEGSWLTVV.

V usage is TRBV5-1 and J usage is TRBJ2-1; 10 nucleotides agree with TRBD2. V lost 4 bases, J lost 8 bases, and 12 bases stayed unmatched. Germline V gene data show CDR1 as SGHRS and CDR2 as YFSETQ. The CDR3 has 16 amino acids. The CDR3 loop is CASSERLAGVLDEQFF. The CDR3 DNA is TGCGCCAGCAGCGAGCGTCTAGCGGGAGTACTCGATGAGCAGTTCTTC.

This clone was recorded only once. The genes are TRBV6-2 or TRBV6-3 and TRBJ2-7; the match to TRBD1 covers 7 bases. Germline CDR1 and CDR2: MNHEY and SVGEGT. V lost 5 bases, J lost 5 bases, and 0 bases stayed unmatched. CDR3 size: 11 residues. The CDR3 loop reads CASSDRDEQYV. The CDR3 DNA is TGTGCCAGCAGTGACAGGGACGAGCAGTACGTC.

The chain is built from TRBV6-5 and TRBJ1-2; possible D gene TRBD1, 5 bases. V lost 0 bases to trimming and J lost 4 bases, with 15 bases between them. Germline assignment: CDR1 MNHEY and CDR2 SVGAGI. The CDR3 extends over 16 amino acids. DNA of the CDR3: TGTGCCAGCAGTTACTCGACCGGGGGGAACGGCTATGGCTACACCTTC. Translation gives CASSYSTGGNGYGYTF.

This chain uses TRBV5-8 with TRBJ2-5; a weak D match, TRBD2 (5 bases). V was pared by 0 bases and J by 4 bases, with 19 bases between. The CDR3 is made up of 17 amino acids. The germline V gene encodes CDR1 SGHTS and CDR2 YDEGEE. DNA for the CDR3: TGTGCCAGCAGCTTGGGACCTAGAAGCCCTGGGAGAGAGACCCAGTACTTC. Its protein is CASSLGPRSPGRETQYF.

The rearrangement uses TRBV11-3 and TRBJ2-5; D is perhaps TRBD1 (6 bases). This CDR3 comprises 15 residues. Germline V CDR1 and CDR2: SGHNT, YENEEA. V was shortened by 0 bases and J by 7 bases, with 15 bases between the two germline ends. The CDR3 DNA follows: TGTGCCAGCAGCTTAGATCCCGGACAGCACCGGACCCAGTACTTC. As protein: CASSLDPGQHRTQYF.

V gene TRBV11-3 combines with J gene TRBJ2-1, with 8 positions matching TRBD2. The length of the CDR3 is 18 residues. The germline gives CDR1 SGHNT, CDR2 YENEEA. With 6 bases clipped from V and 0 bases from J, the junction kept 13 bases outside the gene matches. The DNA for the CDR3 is TGTGCCAGCAGTCACGGGCTAATAGCGGGGATCTCCTACAATGAGCAGTTCTTC. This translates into CASSHGLIAGISYNEQFF.

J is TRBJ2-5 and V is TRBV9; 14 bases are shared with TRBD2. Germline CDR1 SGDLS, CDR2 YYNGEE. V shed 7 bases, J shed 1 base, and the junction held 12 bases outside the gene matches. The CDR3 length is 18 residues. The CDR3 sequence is CASSLSGTSGSGQETQYF. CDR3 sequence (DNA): TGTGCCAGCTCCCTTTCCGGGACTAGCGGGAGTGGCCAAGAGACCCAGTACTTC.

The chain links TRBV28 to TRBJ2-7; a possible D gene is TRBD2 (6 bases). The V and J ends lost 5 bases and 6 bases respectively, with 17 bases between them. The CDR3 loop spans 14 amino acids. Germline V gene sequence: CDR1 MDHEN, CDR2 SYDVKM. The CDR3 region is CASSPTSNPSEQYV. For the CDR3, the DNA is TGTGCCAGCAGTCCGACTAGTAACCCGTCCGAGCAGTACGTC.

CDR3 amino acids: CASSQVMNTEAFF. CDR3 DNA sequence: TGTGCCAGCAGCCAGGTCATGAACACTGAAGCTTTCTTT. This chain joins TRBV12-3 or TRBV12-4 and TRBJ1-1; no reliable D call. Deletions cut 6 bases from V and 0 bases from J, with 8 bases between. The CDR3 runs 13 residues.

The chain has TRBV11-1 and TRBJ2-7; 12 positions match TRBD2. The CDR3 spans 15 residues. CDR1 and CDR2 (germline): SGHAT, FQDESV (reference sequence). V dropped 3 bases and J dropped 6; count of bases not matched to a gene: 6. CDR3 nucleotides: TGTGCCAGCAGCTTGCGAACTAGCGGGGGGATCGAGCAGTACTTC. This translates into CASSLRTSGGIEQYF. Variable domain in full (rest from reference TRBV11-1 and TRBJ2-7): EAEVAQSPRYKITEKSQAVAFWCDPISGHATLYWYRQILGQGPELLVQFQDESVVDDSQLPKDRFSAERLKGVDSTLKIQPAELGDSAMYLCASSLRTSGGIEQYFGPGTRLTVT.

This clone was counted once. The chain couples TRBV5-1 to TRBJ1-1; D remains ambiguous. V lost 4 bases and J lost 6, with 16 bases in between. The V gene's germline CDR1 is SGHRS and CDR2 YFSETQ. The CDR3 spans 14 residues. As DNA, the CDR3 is TGCGCCAGCAGCGTAGACCGCGGTTCAGCTGAAGCTTTCTTT. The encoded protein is CASSVDRGSAEAFF. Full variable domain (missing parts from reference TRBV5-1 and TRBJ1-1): KAGVTQTPRYLIKTRGQQVTLSCSPISGHRSVSWYQQTPGQGLQFLFEYFSETQRNKGNFPGRFSGRQFSNSRSEMNVSTLELGDSALYLCASSVDRGSAEAFFGQGTRLTVV.

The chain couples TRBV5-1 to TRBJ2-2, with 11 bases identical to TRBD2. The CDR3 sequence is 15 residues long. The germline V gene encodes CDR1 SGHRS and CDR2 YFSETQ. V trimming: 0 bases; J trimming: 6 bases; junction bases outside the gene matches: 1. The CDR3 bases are TGCGCCAGCAGCTTGGCGACTAGCGGGGCCGGGGAGCTGTTTTTT. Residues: CASSLATSGAGELFF. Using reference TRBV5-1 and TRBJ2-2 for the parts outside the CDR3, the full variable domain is KAGVTQTPRYLIKTRGQQVTLSCSPISGHRSVSWYQQTPGQGLQFLFEYFSETQRNKGNFPGRFSGRQFSNSRSEMNVSTLELGDSALYLCASSLATSGAGELFFGEGSRLTVL.

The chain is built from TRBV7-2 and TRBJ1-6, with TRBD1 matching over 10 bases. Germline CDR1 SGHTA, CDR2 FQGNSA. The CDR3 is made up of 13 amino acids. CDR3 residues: CASRDRGNSPLHF. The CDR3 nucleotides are TGTGCGAGCCGGGACAGGGGAAATTCACCCCTCCACTTT.

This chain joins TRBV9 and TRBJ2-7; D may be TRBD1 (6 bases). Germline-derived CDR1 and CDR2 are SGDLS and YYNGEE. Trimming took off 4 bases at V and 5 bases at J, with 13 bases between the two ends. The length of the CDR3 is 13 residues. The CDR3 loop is CASSMRQVDEQYF. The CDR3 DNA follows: TGTGCCAGCAGCATGCGACAGGTGGACGAGCAGTACTTC.

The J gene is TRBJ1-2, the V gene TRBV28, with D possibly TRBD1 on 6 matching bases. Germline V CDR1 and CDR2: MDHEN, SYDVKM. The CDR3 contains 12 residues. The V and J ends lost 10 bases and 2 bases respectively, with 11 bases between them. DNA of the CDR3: TGTGCCACGGCCCAGGGGAACTATGGCTACACCTTC. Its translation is CATAQGNYGYTF.

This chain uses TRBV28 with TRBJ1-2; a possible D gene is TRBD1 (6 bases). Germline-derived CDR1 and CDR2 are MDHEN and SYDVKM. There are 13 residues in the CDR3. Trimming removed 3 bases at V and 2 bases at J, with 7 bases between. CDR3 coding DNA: TGTGCCAGCAGTTTCGGACAGAACTATGGCTACACCTTC. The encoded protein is CASSFGQNYGYTF.

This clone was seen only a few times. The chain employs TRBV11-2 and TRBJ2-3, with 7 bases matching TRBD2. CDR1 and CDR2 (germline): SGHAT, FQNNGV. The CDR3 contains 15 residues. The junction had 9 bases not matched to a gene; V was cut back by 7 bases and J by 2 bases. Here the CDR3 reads CASTSRAGNTDTQYF. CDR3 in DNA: TGTGCCAGCACCTCGAGAGCGGGAAACACAGATACGCAGTATTTT.

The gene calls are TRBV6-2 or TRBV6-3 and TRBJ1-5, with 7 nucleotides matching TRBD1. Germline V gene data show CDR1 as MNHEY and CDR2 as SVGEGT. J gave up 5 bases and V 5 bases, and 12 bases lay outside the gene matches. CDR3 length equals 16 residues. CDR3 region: CASSPQGQRAYQPQHF. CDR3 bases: TGTGCCAGCAGTCCCCAGGGACAGAGGGCGTATCAGCCCCAGCATTTT.

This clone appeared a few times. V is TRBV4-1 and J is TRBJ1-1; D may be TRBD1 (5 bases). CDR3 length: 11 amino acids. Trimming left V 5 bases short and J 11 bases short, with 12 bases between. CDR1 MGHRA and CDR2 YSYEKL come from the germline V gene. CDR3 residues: CASSMQGKAFF. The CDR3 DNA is TGCGCCAGCAGCATGCAGGGAAAGGCTTTCTTT.

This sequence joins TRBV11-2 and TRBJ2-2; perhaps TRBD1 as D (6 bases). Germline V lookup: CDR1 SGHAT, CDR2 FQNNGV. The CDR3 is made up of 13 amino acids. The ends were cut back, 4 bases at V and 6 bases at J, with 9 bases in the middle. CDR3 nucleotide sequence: TGTGCCAGCAGCTCACAGGGTGCCGGGGAGCTGTTTTTT. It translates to CASSSQGAGELFF.

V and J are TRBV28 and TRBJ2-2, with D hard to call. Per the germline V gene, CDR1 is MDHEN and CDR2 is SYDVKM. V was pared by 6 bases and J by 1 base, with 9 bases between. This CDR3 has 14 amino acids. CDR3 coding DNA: TGTGCCAGCAGCCTGCGGCAGAACACCGGGGAGCTGTTTTTT. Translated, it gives CASSLRQNTGELFF.